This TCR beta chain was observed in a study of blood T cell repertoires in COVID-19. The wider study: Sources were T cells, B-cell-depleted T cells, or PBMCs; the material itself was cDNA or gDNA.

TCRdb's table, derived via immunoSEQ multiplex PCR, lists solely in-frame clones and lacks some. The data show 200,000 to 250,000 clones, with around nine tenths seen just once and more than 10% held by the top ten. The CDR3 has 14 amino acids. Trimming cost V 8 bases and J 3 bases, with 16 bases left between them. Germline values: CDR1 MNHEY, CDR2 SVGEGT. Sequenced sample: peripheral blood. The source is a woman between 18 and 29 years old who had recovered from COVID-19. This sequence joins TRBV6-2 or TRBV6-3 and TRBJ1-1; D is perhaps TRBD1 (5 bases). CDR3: CASGPGGRDTEAFF. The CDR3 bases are TGTGCCAGCGGCCCCGGGGGACGGGACACTGAAGCTTTCTTT.